This T cell receptor (beta chain) was sequenced for a study of T cell changes during pregnancy in multiple sclerosis. The repertoire was sequenced with immunoSEQ multiplex PCR; TCRdb's copy has only in-frame clones and lacks some. The repertoire includes approximately 97,000 clones, approximately 90% of them detected once, and around 0.79% sits in the top ten. The sample here was peripheral blood, taken in the second trimester of pregnancy. The origin of this receptor is a female donor in good health, enrolled as a control in a pregnancy study.

CDR3 loop: CASSLIQGSTNSPLHF. CDR3 coding DNA: TGTGCCAGCAGCCTTATTCAGGGGTCTACTAATTCACCCCTCCACTTT. This sequence joins TRBV4-2 and TRBJ1-6; tentative D call: TRBD1 (6 bases). This CDR3 is built from 16 residues. Looked up from germline, CDR1 is LGHNA and CDR2 is YNFKEQ. V gave up 4 bases and J gave up 6 bases, with 16 bases separating them.